A selection of T cell receptor beta chains follows, all from one sample in a study of blood T cell repertoires in COVID-19. The data were produced by immunoSEQ multiplex PCR, yet TCRdb's version contains in-frame clones alone and is incomplete. Of about 95,000 clones listed, roughly 90% are singletons. Source material: peripheral blood. The receptors originated from a man between 45 and 60 years old with COVID-19, enrolled during active disease. CDR3s include the opening cysteine and the closing phenylalanine or tryptophan. A D gene is named only where the DNA matches it firmly. Size values are once, few and many counts, or a class for expanded clones, and some rows have none.

clone size	D gene	V gene	J gene	CDR3 DNA	CDR3 protein
-	TRBD1	TRBV27	TRBJ1-4	TGTGCCAGCAGTACCCGGGGACAGGGGACTGAAAAACTGTTTTTT	CASSTRGQGTEKLFF
-	-	TRBV6-5	TRBJ2-1	TGTGCCAGCCAATCGACTGCACGGGAGCAGTTCTTC	CASQSTAREQFF
-	-	TRBV6-4	TRBJ1-5	TGTGCCAGCTCTGTATCCTCCAATCAGCCCCAGCATTTT	CASSVSSNQPQHF
-	-	TRBV29-1	TRBJ1-2	TGCAGCGTTGAAGATGACTGGAGAACCTCCACCTATGGCTACACCTTC	CSVEDDWRTSTYGYTF
-	-	TRBV28	TRBJ2-7	TGTGCCAGCAGTAGGACAGCATACGAGCAGTACTTC	CASSRTAYEQYF
-	-	TRBV19	TRBJ2-7	TGTGCCAGTAGTGTCCGGGACTCCATCATTTACGAGCAGTACTTC	CASSVRDSIIYEQYF
-	-	TRBV5-1	TRBJ1-6	TGCGCCAGCAGCCCCGGGGAGGCCGCTATCTATAATTCACCCCTCCACTTT	CASSPGEAAIYNSPLHF
-	TRBD2	TRBV5-6	TRBJ2-2	TGTGCCAGCAGTCAAGCGTACGGGGGGGCCACCGGGGAGCTGTTTTTT	CASSQAYGGATGELFF
-	TRBD2	TRBV4-1	TRBJ2-5	TGCGCCACGGCTCTAGCGGGGGGGGAGACCCAGTACTTC	CATALAGGETQYF
-	TRBD1	TRBV6-5	TRBJ1-4	TGTGCCAGCAGTATGGGACAGTCTGAAAAACTGTTTTTT	CASSMGQSEKLFF
-	TRBD1	TRBV6-5	TRBJ1-5	TGTGCCAGCAGACATGGACAGGGGGAACAGCCCCAGCATTTT	CASRHGQGEQPQHF
-	-	TRBV5-5	TRBJ1-5	TGTGCCAGCAGCGAACTTAGCAATCAGCCCCAGCATTTT	CASSELSNQPQHF
-	-	TRBV30	TRBJ1-3	TGTGCCTTAGACAGTTCCTCTGGAAACACCATATATTTT	CALDSSSGNTIYF
-	TRBD1	TRBV27	TRBJ2-2	TGTGCCAGCAGCGGACAGGGGCACGGGGAGCTGTTTTTT	CASSGQGHGELFF
-	-	TRBV5-4	TRBJ1-2	TGTGCCAGCAGCTTATCAGGGGCCTATGGCTACACCTTC	CASSLSGAYGYTF
-	-	TRBV14	TRBJ1-2	TGTGCCAGCAGCCAAGCAGGAAGAGACTATGGCTACACCTTC	CASSQAGRDYGYTF
-	TRBD2	TRBV7-8	TRBJ2-7	TGTGCCAGCAGCTTTCCGGGACTAGCGCCTTCCTACGAGCAGTACTTC	CASSFPGLAPSYEQYF
-	-	TRBV19	TRBJ1-5	TGTGCCAGTAGTATAGGGGGCCTCAGCAATCAGCCCCAGCATTTT	CASSIGGLSNQPQHF
once	TRBD1	TRBV30	TRBJ1-6	TGTGCCTGGAGTACGCTGACAGGGGCCAATTCACCCCTCCACTTT	CAWSTLTGANSPLHF
-	-	TRBV19	TRBJ1-3	TGTGCCACCGCGGACAGCCCAGTTGGGAGAAACACCATATATTTT	CATADSPVGRNTIYF
-	-	TRBV20-1	TRBJ2-1	TGCAGTGTAGAGGACCGGGGGGAGCAGTTCTTC	CSVEDRGEQFF
-	TRBD1	TRBV28	TRBJ1-4	TGTGCCAGCAGTTTAGGGGGCAGGGGGGAAAAACTGTTTTTT	CASSLGGRGEKLFF
-	-	TRBV4-3	TRBJ1-5	TGCGCCAGCAGCCAAGTCCAGGGTAACGGGCAGCCCCAGCATTTT	CASSQVQGNGQPQHF
few	-	TRBV30	TRBJ1-1	TGTGCCTGGGTTGGTCGGAGTAACACTGAAGCTTTCTTT	CAWVGRSNTEAFF
-	-	TRBV5-1	TRBJ2-5	TGCGCCAGCAGCTTGGGGTTCGTCTCAGGGCAAGAGACCCAGTACTTC	CASSLGFVSGQETQYF
-	-	TRBV7-2	TRBJ2-2	TGTGCCAGCAGCTTAGGGACAGACTTCGTGTGGGTTACCGGGGAGCTGTTTTTT	CASSLGTDFVWVTGELFF
once	-	TRBV20-1	TRBJ1-6	TGCAGTGCTAGTGGGTCGGCAGGAAATAATTCACCCCTCCACTTT	CSASGSAGNNSPLHF
-	TRBD2	TRBV5-4	TRBJ2-1	TGTGCCAGCAGCCTGGGACTAGCGGGGGTAAATAATGAGCAGTTCTTC	CASSLGLAGVNNEQFF
-	-	TRBV3-1/TRBV3-2	TRBJ1-1	TGTGCCAGCAGCCAAGTCGGGGGTGAAGCTTTCTTT	CASSQVGGEAFF
-	-	TRBV30	TRBJ1-2	TGTGCCTGGAAAACCGCTCGGGGTTTCGGTCCTGGTGGCTACACCTTC	CAWKTARGFGPGGYTF
-	-	TRBV7-9	TRBJ1-2	TGTGCCAGCAGCGGCGGGCAGTCGTATGGCTACACCTTC	CASSGGQSYGYTF
once	TRBD1	TRBV3-1/TRBV3-2	TRBJ1-5	TGTGCCAGCAGCCAAGCCACCGGGACAGGGAACAATCAGCCCCAGCATTTT	CASSQATGTGNNQPQHF
-	-	TRBV28	TRBJ1-5	TGTGCCGGCCGGGACACAAATAGCAATCAGCCCCAGCATTTT	CAGRDTNSNQPQHF
-	TRBD1	TRBV3-1/TRBV3-2	TRBJ2-1	TGTGCCAGCAGCCAAACCCACGACAGGGCGCACAATGAGCAGTTCTTC	CASSQTHDRAHNEQFF
-	-	TRBV7-3	TRBJ1-3	TGTGCCAGCAGCTTAGGGGGGGTTGGAAACACCATATATTTT	CASSLGGVGNTIYF
-	TRBD1	TRBV30	TRBJ2-3	TGTGCCTGGAGCCGTCGAGGGGGCAGCACAGATACGCAGTATTTT	CAWSRRGGSTDTQYF
-	TRBD1	TRBV9	TRBJ2-2	TGTGCCAGTGGACAGGAGGTGAGGGCCGGGGAGCTGTTTTTT	CASGQEVRAGELFF
-	-	TRBV10-1	TRBJ2-3	TGCGCCAGCAGATACATATGTGCAGGCACAGATACGCAGTATTTT	CASRYICAGTDTQYF
-	TRBD1	TRBV27	TRBJ2-7	TGTGCCAGCAGTTGGGGACAGGGGCAAACCTACGAGCAGTACTTC	CASSWGQGQTYEQYF
-	-	TRBV5-1	TRBJ2-5	TGCGCCAGCAGCTTTTCTAGCTCGGGCTGGGAGACCCAGTACTTC	CASSFSSSGWETQYF
-	TRBD2	TRBV28	TRBJ2-1	TGTGCCAGCAGTCCCAGGGCGGGGGGGCCGCGGGAGCAGTTCTTC	CASSPRAGGPREQFF
-	-	TRBV4-3	TRBJ1-4	TGCGCCAGCAGCAAAGACCCGGGGGGCACAACTAATGAAAAACTGTTTTTT	CASSKDPGGTTNEKLFF
-	-	TRBV7-9	TRBJ2-2	TGTGCCAGCAGCTTAGCGGGGAGCACCGGGGAGCTGTTTTTT	CASSLAGSTGELFF
-	-	TRBV9	TRBJ2-2	TGTGCCAGCAGCCCGCTCACACCCTCAGGGATCGGGGAGCTGTTTTTT	CASSPLTPSGIGELFF
-	-	TRBV15	TRBJ1-5	TGTGCCACCAGCAGAGATGATTCGGGGAACAGCAATCAGCCCCAGCATTTT	CATSRDDSGNSNQPQHF
-	-	TRBV15	TRBJ2-3	TGTGCCACCAGCATGTTACTGGACTCCACAGATACGCAGTATTTT	CATSMLLDSTDTQYF
-	-	TRBV12-3/TRBV12-4	TRBJ1-1	TGTGCCAGCAGTCTCAGGGAAGTCACTGAAGCTTTCTTT	CASSLREVTEAFF
-	TRBD2	TRBV3-1/TRBV3-2	TRBJ2-7	TGTGCCAGCAGCTCCGAACTAGCGGGGCTGGAGCAGTACTTC	CASSSELAGLEQYF
-	TRBD1	TRBV18	TRBJ2-2	TGTGCCAGCTCGCTTTCTACAGGGGAACTCGTCACCGGGGAGCTGTTTTTT	CASSLSTGELVTGELFF